These 27 T cell receptor beta chains were sequenced from one sample in a study of blood T cell repertoires in COVID-19. TCRdb's copy holds only in-frame clones and misses some; the assay was immunoSEQ multiplex PCR. Seen here are about 310,000 clones, around 90% observed once, and the top ten hold 8.9%. Material for sequencing was PBMCs or T cells enriched from blood (not recorded which). The source is a young woman who had recovered from COVID-19.

V gene TRBV6-2 or TRBV6-3 combines with J gene TRBJ1-3; D call uncertain. The germline V gene encodes CDR1 MNHEY and CDR2 SVGEGT. Trimming took off 0 bases at V and 0 bases at J, with 6 bases between the two ends. This CDR3 has 15 amino acids. Here the CDR3 DNA reads TGTGCCAGCAGTTACTCGACACTCTCTGGAAACACCATATATTTT. Translating gives CASSYSTLSGNTIYF.

This rearrangement joins TRBV4-2 to TRBJ2-5; perhaps TRBD2 as D (6 bases). V was trimmed by 0 bases and J by 3 bases, leaving 14 bases between them. Germline CDR1 LGHNA, CDR2 YNFKEQ. There are 16 residues in the CDR3. The CDR3 sequence is CASSQEANGGEETQYF. The CDR3 bases are TGTGCCAGCAGCCAAGAGGCGAACGGAGGGGAAGAGACCCAGTACTTC.

The rearrangement uses TRBV12-3 or TRBV12-4 and TRBJ2-2; 8 bases are shared with TRBD2. J lost 9 bases, V lost 11 bases, and 11 bases had no gene match. This CDR3 has 13 residues. CDR3 nucleotide sequence: TGTGCCGGGTATAGCGGGATGCACCGGGAGCTGTTTTTT. The encoded protein is CAGYSGMHRELFF.

The genes are TRBV25-1 and TRBJ2-1, with D possibly matching TRBD1 (6 bases). Germline assignment: CDR1 MGHDK and CDR2 SYGVNS. V was shortened by 2 bases and J by 6 bases, with 14 bases between the two germline ends. This CDR3 comprises 15 residues. The CDR3 here is CASSEPLDSINEQFF. The CDR3 bases are TGTGCCAGCAGTGAACCCCTGGACAGTATCAATGAGCAGTTCTTC.

The chain has TRBV7-8 and TRBJ2-2, with D hard to call. Trimming took 2 bases from V and 2 from J, leaving 9 bases between them. Germline assignment: CDR1 SGHVS and CDR2 FQNEAQ. The CDR3 is 15 residues long. Written as DNA, the CDR3 is TGTGCCAGCAGCTTAAGAATTAGTAACACCGGGGAGCTGTTTTTT. Its protein product is CASSLRISNTGELFF.

There are a few counts of this clone. The chain is built from TRBV14 and TRBJ2-5, with D possibly matching TRBD2 (6 bases). Germline lookup yields CDR1 SGHDN and CDR2 FVKESK. Trimming removed 1 base at V and 0 bases at J, with 12 bases between. CDR3 size: 16 residues. The CDR3 spells CASSQGFGTHQETQYF. The CDR3 DNA follows: TGTGCCAGCAGCCAAGGATTTGGGACTCACCAAGAGACCCAGTACTTC.

This chain connects TRBV7-9 to TRBJ1-4; D is uncertain. V lost 5 bases and J lost 3, with 13 bases in between. This CDR3 is built from 15 residues. CDR1 is SEHNR and CDR2 is FQNEAQ in the germline V gene (reference sequence). CDR3 bases: TGTGCCAGCAGCCCTGATGGACTAGCTAATGAAAAACTGTTTTTT. Its translation is CASSPDGLANEKLFF.

J is TRBJ1-4 and V is TRBV6-5, with D possibly TRBD1 on 6 matching bases. V lost 2 bases, J lost 5 bases, and 12 bases lay in between. The CDR3 length is 15 residues. Germline CDR1 is MNHEY and CDR2 is SVGAGI. CDR3 coding DNA: TGTGCCAGCAGTTACGGGGGGGGCTGGAATGAAAAACTGTTTTTT. This translates into CASSYGGGWNEKLFF.

This clone appeared once. V gene TRBV4-3 combines with J gene TRBJ1-6; no reliable D call. This CDR3 comprises 17 residues. Trimming left V 0 bases short and J 4 bases short, with 13 bases between. Germline CDR1 LGHNA, CDR2 YSLEER. CDR3 residues: CASSQDSQISYNSPLHF. The CDR3 region has the DNA TGCGCCAGCAGCCAAGATTCGCAGATAAGTTATAATTCACCCCTCCACTTT.

The chain is built from TRBV7-2 and TRBJ2-3, with TRBD2 matching 10 bases. Germline V CDR1 and CDR2: SGHTA, FQGNSA. The J segment lost 10 bases and the V segment lost 6 bases, leaving 16 bases of the junction unmatched. The CDR3 extends over 16 amino acids. CDR3 in amino acids: CASRQGLAGASGAQYF. The CDR3 region has the DNA TGTGCCAGCAGACAAGGTCTAGCGGGGGCGTCAGGTGCGCAGTATTTT.

This clone came up once. For the CDR3, the DNA is TGTGCCAGCAGCTCCACCGGGACTAGCGGCACCGGGGAGCTGTTTTTT. It yields the protein CASSSTGTSGTGELFF. The genes are TRBV9 and TRBJ2-2, with TRBD2 matching 11 bases. The ends lost 4 bases at V and 4 bases at J; junction bases unmatched: 6. The CDR3 spans 16 residues. Germline V gene data show CDR1 as SGDLS and CDR2 as YYNGEE.

V gene TRBV7-9 combines with J gene TRBJ1-2; tentatively, D is TRBD1 (6 bases). Germline assignment: CDR1 SEHNR and CDR2 FQNEAQ (reference sequence). CDR3 length: 12 residues. V was shortened by 5 bases and J by 4 bases, with 8 bases between the two germline ends. CDR3 loop: CASSPGAYGYTF. The DNA for the CDR3 is TGTGCCAGCAGCCCAGGGGCCTATGGCTACACCTTC. Full variable domain (outside the CDR3, taken from reference TRBV7-9 and TRBJ1-2): DTGVSQNPRHKITKRGQNVTFRCDPISEHNRLYWYRQTLGQGPEFLTYFQNEAQLEKSRLLSDRFSAERPKGSFSTLEIQRTEQGDSAMYLCASSPGAYGYTFGSGTRLTVV.

V and J are TRBV7-6 and TRBJ2-5, with 7 bases aligning to TRBD1. The CDR3 consists of 15 residues. The V segment lost 5 bases and the J segment 5 bases; nucleotides outside the gene matches: 11. CDR1 is SGHVS, CDR2 FNYEAQ, per germline. CDR3 DNA sequence: TGTGCCAGCAGCCCATATAAGGGGGCGCGGGAGACCCAGTACTTC. Its translation is CASSPYKGARETQYF.

This clone was counted a few times. The chain is built from TRBV6-5 and TRBJ1-1; TRBD1 might be the D (6 bases). Trimming stripped 4 bases from V and 1 base from J, with 16 bases between. Germline CDR1 MNHEY, CDR2 SVGAGI. This CDR3 is 16 amino acids long. CDR3 residues: CASSSTRTGSNTEAFF. The CDR3 DNA follows: TGTGCCAGCAGTTCAACTCGTACAGGGTCGAACACTGAAGCTTTCTTT.

V usage is TRBV7-9 and J usage is TRBJ2-5; 8 nucleotides line up with TRBD2. Germline V lookup: CDR1 SEHNR, CDR2 FQNEAQ (reference sequence). V shed 6 bases, J shed 9 bases, and the junction held 15 bases outside the gene matches. The CDR3 spans 15 residues. CDR3 DNA sequence: TGTGCCAGCAGTCAAACCATCCGGGAGGGTGCGGCCCAGTACTTC. Translating gives CASSQTIREGAAQYF.

The chain uses TRBV15 and TRBJ2-3; TRBD1 agrees at 7 bases. Germline-derived CDR1 and CDR2 are LNHNV and YYDKDF (reference sequence). V lost 0 bases to trimming and J lost 2 bases; unmatched junction nucleotides: 8. This CDR3 has 17 amino acids. CDR3 amino acids: CATSRDFGQAYTDTQYF. DNA for the CDR3: TGTGCCACCAGCAGAGATTTCGGACAGGCCTACACAGATACGCAGTATTTT.

The chain carries TRBV28 and TRBJ1-2, with TRBD1 as a possible D gene (6 bases). Trimming left V 10 bases short and J 0 bases short, with 21 bases between. CDR3 length: 16 amino acids. The germline V gene encodes CDR1 MDHEN and CDR2 SYDVKM. DNA of the CDR3: TGTGCCATCCCGTTGGGGGCCGCAGGGTCTAACTATGGCTACACCTTC. It encodes CAIPLGAAGSNYGYTF.

The chain uses TRBV27 and TRBJ2-3; 7 bases fit TRBD1. The trim removed 5 bases at V and 4 bases at J, leaving 12 bases unmatched. The germline CDR1 and CDR2 sequences are MNHEY and SMNVEV (reference sequence). The CDR3 consists of 16 residues. CDR3 in DNA: TGTGCCAGCAGTAGGATAGGGACAGTCCTATCAGATACGCAGTATTTT. Translation gives CASSRIGTVLSDTQYF.

J is TRBJ2-1 and V is TRBV10-1, with 8 bases identical to TRBD2. With 6 bases clipped from V and 5 bases from J, the junction kept 3 bases outside the gene matches. The length of the CDR3 is 13 residues. The germline CDR1 and CDR2 sequences are WNHNN and SYGVQD (reference sequence). This CDR3 is CASRQRENNEQFF. The CDR3 DNA sequence: TGCGCCAGCAGGCAGCGGGAGAACAATGAGCAGTTCTTC.

This clone appeared a single time. The chain carries TRBV11-3 and TRBJ1-3; a possible D gene is TRBD1 (6 bases). V gave up 5 bases and J gave up 0 bases, with 8 bases separating them. Per germline, CDR1 SGHNT and CDR2 YENEEA. CDR3 length: 14 residues. This CDR3 reads CASSQGSSGNTIYF. CDR3 coding DNA: TGTGCCAGCAGCCAGGGGAGCTCTGGAAACACCATATATTTT.

The CDR3 sequence is CASSVEQGANYGYTF. The CDR3 DNA is TGTGCCAGCAGCGTAGAACAGGGGGCGAACTATGGCTACACCTTC. The V gene is TRBV9, the J gene TRBJ1-2; 9 bases line up with TRBD1. Germline CDR1 reads SGDLS; CDR2 reads YYNGEE. V lost 0 bases and J lost 2; bases outside the gene matches: 2. The CDR3 has 15 residues.

The gene calls are TRBV28 and TRBJ1-1; D gene uncertain. Trimming pared 2 bases from V and 2 bases from J, leaving 3 bases between. The germline V gene encodes CDR1 MDHEN and CDR2 SYDVKM. The CDR3 is 12 amino acids. In nucleotides, the CDR3 is TGTGCCAGCAGTTTACAAAACACTGAAGCTTTCTTT. It encodes CASSLQNTEAFF. The variable domain in full, with the rest retrieved from reference TRBV28 and TRBJ1-1, is DVKVTQSSRYLVKRTGEKVFLECVQDMDHENMFWYRQDPGLGLRLIYFSYDVKMKEKGDIPEGYSVSREKKERFSLILESASTNQTSMYLCASSLQNTEAFFGQGTRLTVV.

V and J are TRBV2 and TRBJ1-1; 8 bases match TRBD1. Looked up from germline, CDR1 is SNHLY and CDR2 is FYNNEI. V lost 3 bases to trimming and J lost 1 base; unmatched junction nucleotides: 4. The CDR3 totals 15 residues. This CDR3 reads CASSDRGLENTEAFF. Written as DNA, the CDR3 is TGTGCCAGCAGTGACAGGGGGCTGGAGAACACTGAAGCTTTCTTT.

In this sample, this clone turned up once. This sequence joins TRBV19 and TRBJ1-2, with 12 bases identical to TRBD1. V lost 7 bases to trimming and J lost 9 bases; unmatched junction nucleotides: 21. This CDR3 has 18 amino acids. Germline V gene sequence: CDR1 LNHDA, CDR2 SQIVND (reference sequence). DNA for the CDR3: TGTGCCAGTAATTCGGGACAGGGGGCCGCCCGAACGCCTTGGAGCTACACCTTC. Translated: CASNSGQGAARTPWSYTF.

The chain links TRBV11-2 to TRBJ1-4; TRBD1 matches 9 bases. Trimming at V came to 7 bases and at J to 4 bases, leaving 7 bases not matched to a gene. The CDR3 has 15 amino acids. Germline assignment: CDR1 SGHAT and CDR2 FQNNGV. The CDR3 here is CASKVDRGGNEKLFF. DNA for the CDR3: TGTGCCAGCAAGGTGGACAGGGGCGGTAATGAAAAACTGTTTTTT.

The rearrangement links TRBV28 to TRBJ1-6; 7 nucleotides line up with TRBD1. V lost 6 bases to trimming and J lost 7 bases; unmatched junction nucleotides: 12. This CDR3 has 16 residues. Per the germline V gene, CDR1 is MDHEN and CDR2 is SYDVKM. DNA for the CDR3: TGTGCCAGCAGCGGAGGAGGGGGCGATTGGAATTCACCCCTCCACTTT. It encodes CASSGGGGDWNSPLHF.

The count of this clone is one. V usage is TRBV5-1 and J usage is TRBJ2-3; the D gene is possibly TRBD2 (5 bases). Germline loops: CDR1 SGHRS, CDR2 YFSETQ. V was shortened by 4 bases and J by 0 bases, with 12 bases between the two germline ends. This CDR3 contains 15 residues. The CDR3 loop is CASSPPRGSTDTQYF. The CDR3 DNA is TGCGCCAGCAGCCCCCCGAGAGGGAGCACAGATACGCAGTATTTT.